This T cell receptor (beta chain) derives from a study of blood T cell repertoires in COVID-19. The overall study: Spain, Italy and the United States supplied samples that represented acute and convalescent COVID-19. PBMCs, B-cell-depleted T cells, or T cells provided the cDNA or gDNA that made up the material.

Authors' analysis steps: Amplification with reference gene primers provided the estimates of nucleated cell counts. Libraries were prepared by immunoSEQ multiplex PCR; TCRdb keeps only in-frame clonotypes and omits some of them. The V and J calls and the clone size are those of that table, but D and trimming were determined from the DNA. The sample has 56,000 or so clones, about nine tenths seen once; the top ten hold 25% to 30%. Germline V CDR1 and CDR2: SGHRS, YFSETQ. The CDR3 contains 12 residues. The V and J ends lost 4 bases and 5 bases respectively, with 8 bases between them. The chain couples TRBV5-1 to TRBJ2-3, with no clear D. Sample: peripheral blood. The TCR originated in a human donor in a cohort sampled during active COVID-19. The DNA for the CDR3 is TGCGCCAGCAGCCGAACCGGAGATACGCAGTATTTT. Translation: CASSRTGDTQYF.